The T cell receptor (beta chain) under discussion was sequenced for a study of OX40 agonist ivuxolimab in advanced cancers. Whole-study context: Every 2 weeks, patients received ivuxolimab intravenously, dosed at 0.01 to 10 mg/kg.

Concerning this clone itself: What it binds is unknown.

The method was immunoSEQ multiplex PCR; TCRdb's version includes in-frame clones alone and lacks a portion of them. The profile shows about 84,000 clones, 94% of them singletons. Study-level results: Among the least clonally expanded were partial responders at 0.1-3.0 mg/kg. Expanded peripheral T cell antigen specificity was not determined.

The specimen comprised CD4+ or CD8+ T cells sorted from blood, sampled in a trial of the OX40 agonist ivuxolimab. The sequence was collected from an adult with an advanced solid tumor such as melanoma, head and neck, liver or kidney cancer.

In nucleotides, the CDR3 is TGTGCCAGCAGCTTAGTACCCGTCCTACTTACCTCTGGGGCCAACGTCCTGACTTTC. Protein sequence: CASSLVPVLLTSGANVLTF. The V gene is TRBV7-9, the J gene TRBJ2-6; no clear D gene. Trimming took off 1 base at V and 0 bases at J, with 16 bases between the two ends. There are 19 residues in the CDR3. Germline V CDR1 and CDR2: SEHNR, FQNEAQ (reference sequence).